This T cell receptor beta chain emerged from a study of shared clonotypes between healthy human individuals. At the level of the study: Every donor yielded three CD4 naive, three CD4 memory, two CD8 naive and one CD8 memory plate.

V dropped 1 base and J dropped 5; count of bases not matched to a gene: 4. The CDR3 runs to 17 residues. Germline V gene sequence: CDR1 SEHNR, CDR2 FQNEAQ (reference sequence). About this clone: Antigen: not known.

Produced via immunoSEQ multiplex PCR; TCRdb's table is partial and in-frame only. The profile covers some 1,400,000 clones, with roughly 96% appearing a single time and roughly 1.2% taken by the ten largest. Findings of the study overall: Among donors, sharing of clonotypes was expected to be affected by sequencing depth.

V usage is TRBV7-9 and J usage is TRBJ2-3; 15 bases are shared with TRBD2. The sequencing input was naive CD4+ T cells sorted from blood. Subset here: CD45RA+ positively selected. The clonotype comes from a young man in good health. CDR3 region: CASSLGTSGRAVDTQYF. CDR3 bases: TGTGCCAGCAGCTTAGGGACTAGCGGGAGGGCCGTAGATACGCAGTATTTT.